The 23 T cell receptor beta chains presented below share a single source sample, sequenced in a study of response to subunit inactivated influenza vaccine. Each CDR3 protein is one row after TCRdb ran MiXCR on the RT-PCR reads. This table holds roughly 190,000 distinct CDR3 sequences, under 15% found once. The input for sequencing was CD8+ T cells sorted from PBMCs, taken around 5 days after vaccination. These receptors originate from a man in his fifties who received an inactivated influenza vaccine.

Regarding this clonotype: A much bigger clone sits one base away, suggesting this may be a read error. Because the CDR3 is missing its conserved closing phenylalanine or tryptophan, this is likely a read error. CDR3 in amino acids: CASSYRLAGYSYNEQFC. In nucleotides, the CDR3 is TGCGCCAGCAGCTATCGGCTAGCGGGTTACTCCTACAATGAGCAGTTCTGC. This chain joins TRBV5-1 and TRBJ2-1; 8 bases line up with TRBD2. The germline CDR1 and CDR2 sequences are SGHRS and YFSETQ. The ends lost 3 bases at V and 0 bases at J; junction bases unmatched: 8. The CDR3 spans 17 residues.

The V gene is TRBV20-1, the J gene TRBJ2-7; D is perhaps TRBD1 or TRBD2 (6 bases each). V lost 0 bases, J lost 3 bases, and 15 bases lay in between. CDR3 length: 15 residues. Germline lookup yields CDR1 DFQATT and CDR2 SNEGSKA (reference sequence). CDR3 protein: CSARDPRDIDYEQYF. Here the CDR3 DNA reads TGCAGTGCTAGAGATCCGCGGGACATTGACTACGAGCAGTACTTC.

In its sample, this clonotype was seen many times. The chain joins TRBV5-1 to TRBJ2-7; 8 bases are shared with TRBD2. This CDR3 is built from 15 residues. In germline, CDR1 is SGHRS, CDR2 YFSETQ. The V and J ends lost 4 bases and 2 bases, in that order; junction bases with no gene match: 8. The CDR3 reads CASSPPSGYTYEQYF. CDR3 bases: TGCGCCAGCAGCCCGCCTAGCGGGTACACCTACGAGCAGTACTTC.

This clonotype was detected only a few times. The V gene is TRBV28, the J gene TRBJ2-1; 9 bases agree with TRBD1. Trimming cost V 5 bases and J 2 bases; bases outside gene matches: 10. Germline CDR1 and CDR2: MDHEN and SYDVKM. CDR3 length equals 17 residues. Here the CDR3 reads CASSIEQGAIPYNEQFF. The CDR3 DNA sequence: TGTGCCAGCAGTATAGAACAGGGGGCCATCCCCTACAATGAGCAGTTCTTC.

This clonotype came up a few times. The V and J genes are TRBV11-2 and TRBJ2-5; D not resolved. Germline V gene sequence: CDR1 SGHAT, CDR2 FQNNGV. V was shortened by 1 base and J by 5 bases, with 8 bases between the two germline ends. This CDR3 is 13 amino acids long. The CDR3 coding sequence is TGTGCCAGCAGCTTAGGCCTTACGGAGACCCAGTACTTC. Its translation: CASSLGLTETQYF. Together with reference TRBV11-2 and TRBJ2-5, the CDR3 gives the full variable domain: EAGVAQSPRYKIIEKRQSVAFWCNPISGHATLYWYQQILGQGPKLLIQFQNNGVVDDSQLPKDRFSAERLKGVDSTLKIQPAKLEDSAVYLCASSLGLTETQYFGPGTRLLVL.

This clonotype occurred a few times. The chain is built from TRBV20-1 and TRBJ2-7; D possibly corresponds to TRBD1 (6 bases). The CDR3 covers 14 residues. Trimming removed 0 bases from V and 2 bases from J, with 11 bases in between. In germline, CDR1 is DFQATT, CDR2 SNEGSKA (reference sequence). The CDR3 region is CSARDPDRTYEQYF. CDR3 DNA sequence: TGCAGTGCTAGAGATCCCGACAGGACCTACGAGCAGTACTTC.

This clonotype appeared many times. This rearrangement joins TRBV12-3 or TRBV12-4 to TRBJ2-7; D gene unclear. The CDR3 runs 14 residues. Trimming shortened V by 3 bases and J by 2 bases, and 11 bases separated the two germline ends. In nucleotides, the CDR3 is TGTGCCAGCAGTTTGAGTGGAACCGCCTACGAGCAGTACTTC. As protein: CASSLSGTAYEQYF.

The chain is built from TRBV21-1 and TRBJ2-3; the table's D call, TRBD1, was not checked against the DNA. TRBV21-1 has pseudogene status. The CDR3 length is 17 residues. CDR3 region: CASSKVIGQGFPDTQYF. The CDR3 DNA reads as TGTGCCAGCAGCAAAGTCATCGGTCAGGGTTTTCCGGATACGCAGTATTTT.

The chain joins TRBV6-5 to TRBJ2-1, with 9 bases identical to TRBD1. There are 15 residues in the CDR3. V lost 2 bases, J lost 7 bases, and 6 bases stayed unmatched. Germline lookup yields CDR1 MNHEY and CDR2 SVGAGI. CDR3 in DNA: TGTGCCAGCAGTTACGGACAGGGGCCTTATAATGAGCAGTTCTTC. It yields the protein CASSYGQGPYNEQFF.

This clonotype came up a few times. The chain joins TRBV12-3 or TRBV12-4 to TRBJ2-7; TRBD1 agrees at 9 bases. This CDR3 has 16 residues. Trimming at V came to 6 bases and at J to 3 bases, leaving 12 bases not matched to a gene. The CDR3 reads CASSTLGQGVHYEQYF. CDR3 in DNA: TGTGCCAGCAGCACACTGGGACAGGGAGTCCACTACGAGCAGTACTTC.

This clonotype was seen ten or more times. The chain combines TRBV6-5 with TRBJ2-7, with 7 bases lining up with TRBD2. With 2 bases clipped from V and 2 bases from J, the junction kept 3 bases outside the gene matches. Germline values: CDR1 MNHEY, CDR2 SVGAGI. The CDR3 sequence is 14 residues long. The CDR3 loop reads CASSYSGAAYEQYF. CDR3 sequence (DNA): TGTGCCAGCAGTTACAGCGGGGCCGCCTACGAGCAGTACTTC.

The chain is built from TRBV4-1 and TRBJ2-7; D gene unclear. CDR1 is MGHRA and CDR2 is YSYEKL in the germline V gene. The CDR3 length is 14 residues. V lost 1 base and J lost 1, with 8 bases in between. The chain's CDR3 is CASSQVDGSYEQYF. CDR3 in DNA: TGCGCCAGCAGCCAAGTAGACGGATCCTACGAGCAGTACTTC.

The gene calls are TRBV20-1 and TRBJ2-7; D is ambiguous. In germline, CDR1 is DFQATT, CDR2 SNEGSKA (reference sequence). The CDR3 is made up of 12 amino acids. Trimming cost V 0 bases and J 6 bases, with 9 bases left between them. CDR3 DNA sequence: TGCAGTGCTAGAGATGTAGGTCTCGAGCAGTACTTC. This codes for CSARDVGLEQYF.

This chain joins TRBV20-1 and TRBJ2-7; D is perhaps TRBD2 (5 bases). The CDR3 has 13 amino acids. Per germline, CDR1 DFQATT and CDR2 SNEGSKA (reference sequence). V was clipped by 3 bases and J by 4 bases, with 13 bases between them. CDR3 sequence reads: CSASRSDYYEQYF. The CDR3 DNA is TGCAGTGCTAGTCGGAGCGACTATTACGAGCAGTACTTC.

Concerning this clonotype itself: Germline and junction disagree at one end, which may indicate a read error. CDR3 nucleotides: TGTGCCAGCAGCTTAGTTGGAACCCCCGATTTC. Its translation: CASSLVGTPDF. V usage is TRBV7-8 and J usage is TRBJ2-5; no definite D call. This CDR3 has 11 residues. From germline, CDR1 is SGHVS and CDR2 FQNEAQ.

The chain uses TRBV15 and TRBJ2-3, with 10 bases aligning to TRBD1. Germline V gives CDR1 LNHNV, CDR2 YYDKDF (reference sequence). The length of the CDR3 is 16 residues. Losses at the gene ends were 0 bases for V and 1 base for J; bases not matched to a gene: 1. For the CDR3, the DNA is TGTGCCACCAGCAGAGATGGGACAGGGGGCACAGATACGCAGTATTTT. Residues: CATSRDGTGGTDTQYF.

The chain uses TRBV3-1 and TRBJ2-1; 7 nucleotides agree with TRBD1. Germline lookup yields CDR1 LGHDT and CDR2 YNNKEL (reference sequence). With V trimmed by 7 bases and J by 3 bases, 12 bases remained unmatched. The CDR3 consists of 16 residues. The CDR3 region is CASTRQTGTDYNEQFF. The CDR3 coding sequence is TGTGCCAGCACCCGCCAGACCGGGACAGACTACAATGAGCAGTTCTTC.

The chain uses TRBV6-2 or TRBV6-3 and TRBJ2-2, with 10 bases that match TRBD1. The germline V gene encodes CDR1 MNHEY and CDR2 SVGEGT. After removal of 2 bases from V and 7 bases from J, the junction contained 13 bases not matched to a gene. The CDR3 runs to 18 residues. This chain's CDR3 is CASSYHISGTGVIGELFF. CDR3 in DNA: TGTGCCAGCAGTTACCACATCTCCGGGACAGGGGTCATCGGGGAGCTGTTTTTT.

This clonotype was observed at least ten times. In DNA, the CDR3 is TGTGCCAGCAGTGAGGGGGCAAGGGAGCAGTTCTTC. Residues: CASSEGAREQFF. The chain is built from TRBV6-1 and TRBJ2-1; D is possibly TRBD1 (6 bases). The V gene's germline CDR1 is MNHNS and CDR2 SASEGT. V was trimmed by 3 bases and J by 10 bases, leaving 10 bases between them. CDR3 length: 12 residues.

This clonotype was seen repeatedly, ten times or more. The chain combines TRBV7-6 with TRBJ1-5; 10 nucleotides align to TRBD1. Per germline, CDR1 SGHVS and CDR2 FNYEAQ. CDR3 length: 14 residues. V dropped 5 bases and J dropped 5; count of bases not matched to a gene: 3. The CDR3 DNA reads TGTGCCAGCAGCGCAGGGACAGGGGATCAGCCCCAGCATTTT. Translating it yields CASSAGTGDQPQHF.

The J gene is TRBJ1-4, the V gene TRBV6-1; D may be TRBD1 (5 bases). Germline lookup yields CDR1 MNHNS and CDR2 SASEGT. The V gene lost 6 bases and the J gene lost 8 bases, with 19 bases spanning the gap. CDR3 length equals 15 residues. The CDR3 loop reads CASRAWDSAGEKLFF. Written as DNA, the CDR3 is TGTGCCAGCAGAGCGTGGGACTCGGCGGGAGAAAAACTGTTTTTT.

The table lists this clonotype with many counts. J is TRBJ2-5 and V is TRBV4-3; D remains ambiguous. The V gene lost 0 bases and the J gene lost 4 bases, with 12 bases spanning the gap. This CDR3 region has 15 residues. CDR1 LGHNA and CDR2 YSLEER come from the germline V gene. In nucleotides, the CDR3 is TGCGCCAGCAGCCAAGATTTGGCTTTTGGAGAGACCCAGTACTTC. Translating it yields CASSQDLAFGETQYF.

This clonotype was detected a few times. The chain couples TRBV4-3 to TRBJ2-7, with 9 positions matching TRBD1. The CDR3 contains 15 residues. The germline V gene has CDR1 LGHNA and CDR2 YSLEER. The junction had 1 base not matched to a gene; V was cut back by 0 bases and J by 1 base. CDR3 sequence reads: CASSQEGQGSYEQYF. The CDR3 nucleotides read TGCGCCAGCAGCCAAGAGGGACAGGGTTCCTACGAGCAGTACTTC.